What follows describes a single TCR beta chain. Its target is not known. Trimming removed 10 bases from V and 6 bases from J; junction bases left unmatched: 10. Germline-derived CDR1 and CDR2 are MNHEY and SMNVEV (reference sequence). The CDR3 spans 14 residues. The library was built from around 400 ng RNA with molecular barcoded adaptors for alpha/delta and beta/gamma chains. A single record per CDR3 protein comes from TCRdb applying MiXCR to the reads. This sample carries about 50,000 distinct CDR3 sequences, around 21% of them seen once, and the ten largest clones take around two fifths. The sample belongs to a study of read filtering for tumor transcriptome and immune sequencing. General study findings and limits: This fraction held mixed bone marrow immune cells after CD138-negative sorting.

The sequence was collected from a donor older than 35 with multiple myeloma. The sequenced sample consisted of a population of CD138-negative cells sorted from bone marrow. The chain carries TRBV27 and TRBJ2-1, with 9 bases identical to TRBD1. CDR3 DNA sequence: TGTGCCACCAAAACACAGGGGGCGGGCAATGAGCAGTTCTTC. Its translation: CATKTQGAGNEQFF.